This entry concerns a single T cell receptor (beta chain). The sample originates from a study of technical replicates of blood from a few donors. J was trimmed by 4 bases and V by 5 bases; bases with no gene match: 11. The length of the CDR3 is 16 residues. Germline lookup yields CDR1 LNHDA and CDR2 SQIVND (reference sequence). Assay: immunoSEQ multiplex PCR; the TCRdb copy retains only in-frame clones and omits some. This sample yields tens of thousands of clones, of which 75% to 95% are seen a single time; approximately 0.4% belongs to the top ten. The TCR sequence derives from a human donor in good health. Some clones in this sample may be carry-over from other donors' samples. The rearrangement joins TRBV19 to TRBJ1-5, with 7 bases aligning to TRBD1. Material: T cells isolated from PBMCs. The CDR3 sequence is CASSADRQGPNQPQHF. As DNA, the CDR3 is TGTGCCAGTAGTGCCGATCGACAGGGCCCAAATCAGCCCCAGCATTTT.